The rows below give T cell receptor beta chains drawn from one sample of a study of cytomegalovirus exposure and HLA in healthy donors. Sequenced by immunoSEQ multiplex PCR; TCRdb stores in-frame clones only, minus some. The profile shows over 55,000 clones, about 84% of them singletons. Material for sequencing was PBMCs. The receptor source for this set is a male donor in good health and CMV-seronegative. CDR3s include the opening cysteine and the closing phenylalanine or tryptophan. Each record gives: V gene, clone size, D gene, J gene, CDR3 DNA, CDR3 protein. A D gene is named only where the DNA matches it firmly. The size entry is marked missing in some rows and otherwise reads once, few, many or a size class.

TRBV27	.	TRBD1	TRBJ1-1	TGTGCCAGCAGTTTATGGGGGACAGGGGAAGTTTTCTTT	CASSLWGTGEVFF
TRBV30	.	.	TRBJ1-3	TGTGCCTGGAGTGTACCCCCCTACTCAAGCTCTGGAAACACCATATATTTT	CAWSVPPYSSSGNTIYF
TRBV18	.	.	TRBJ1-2	TGTGCCAGCTCACCACCTGGGGGGGCTGAGGCCTATGGCTACACCTTC	CASSPPGGAEAYGYTF
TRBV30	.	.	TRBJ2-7	TGTGCCTGGAGTGTAACAGGCTCGGAGCAGTACTTC	CAWSVTGSEQYF
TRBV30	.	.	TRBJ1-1	TGTGCCTGGAACCCGTCGAAGCTATACACTGAAGCTTTCTTT	CAWNPSKLYTEAFF
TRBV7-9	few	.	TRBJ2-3	TGTGCCAGCAGCTTAACCCCCCAGGGCGGCACAGATACGCAGTATTTT	CASSLTPQGGTDTQYF
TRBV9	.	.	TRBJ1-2	TGTGCCAGCAGCGTAAGTGCCTTGGCGCTCGGGGGAGGCTACACCTTC	CASSVSALALGGGYTF
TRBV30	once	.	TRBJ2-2	TGTGCCTGGAGTGTAATAAACACCGGGGAGCTGTTTTTT	CAWSVINTGELFF
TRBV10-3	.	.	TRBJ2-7	TGTGCCATCAGTGAGTCGGCCGGGTACGAGCAGTACTTC	CAISESAGYEQYF
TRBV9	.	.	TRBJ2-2	TGTGCCAGCAGCGTAGCTCCCCAGGGGCGGACCGGGGAGCTGTTTTTT	CASSVAPQGRTGELFF
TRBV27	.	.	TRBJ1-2	TGTGCCAGCAGTCCCGGACTCTACTGGGACTATGGCTACACCTTC	CASSPGLYWDYGYTF
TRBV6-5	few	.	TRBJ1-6	TGTGCCAGCAGTTATCACGGGTCACCCCTCCACTTT	CASSYHGSPLHF
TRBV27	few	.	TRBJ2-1	TGTGCCAGCAGTAGAGGAACTCTTCCCAATGAGCAGTTCTTC	CASSRGTLPNEQFF